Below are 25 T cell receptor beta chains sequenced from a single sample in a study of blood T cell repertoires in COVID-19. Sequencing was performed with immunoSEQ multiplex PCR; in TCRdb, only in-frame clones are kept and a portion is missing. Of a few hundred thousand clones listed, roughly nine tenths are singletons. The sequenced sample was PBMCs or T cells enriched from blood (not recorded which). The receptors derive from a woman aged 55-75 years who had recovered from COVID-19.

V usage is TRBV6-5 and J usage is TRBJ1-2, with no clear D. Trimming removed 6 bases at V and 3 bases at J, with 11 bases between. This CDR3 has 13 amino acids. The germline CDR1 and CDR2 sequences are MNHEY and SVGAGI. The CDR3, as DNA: TGTGCCAGCAGGCCCGGGGTCGACTATGGCTACACCTTC. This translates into CASRPGVDYGYTF.

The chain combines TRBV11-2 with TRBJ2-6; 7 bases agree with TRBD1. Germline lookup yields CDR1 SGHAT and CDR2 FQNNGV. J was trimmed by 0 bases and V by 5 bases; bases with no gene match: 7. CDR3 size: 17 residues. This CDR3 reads CASSPRQGISGANVLTF. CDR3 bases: TGTGCCAGCAGCCCAAGACAGGGTATCTCTGGGGCCAACGTCCTGACTTTC.

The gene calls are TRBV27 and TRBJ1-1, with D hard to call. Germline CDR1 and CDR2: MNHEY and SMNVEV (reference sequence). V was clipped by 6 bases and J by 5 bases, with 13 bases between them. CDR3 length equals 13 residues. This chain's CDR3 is CASRWQPGTEAFF. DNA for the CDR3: TGTGCCAGCAGATGGCAACCGGGAACTGAAGCTTTCTTT.

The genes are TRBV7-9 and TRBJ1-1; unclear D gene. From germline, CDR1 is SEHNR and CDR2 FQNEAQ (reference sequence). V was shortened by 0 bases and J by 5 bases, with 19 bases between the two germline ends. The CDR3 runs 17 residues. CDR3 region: CASSLARRDGVLTEAFF. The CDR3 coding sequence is TGTGCCAGCAGCTTAGCTCGGCGGGATGGGGTTTTGACTGAAGCTTTCTTT.

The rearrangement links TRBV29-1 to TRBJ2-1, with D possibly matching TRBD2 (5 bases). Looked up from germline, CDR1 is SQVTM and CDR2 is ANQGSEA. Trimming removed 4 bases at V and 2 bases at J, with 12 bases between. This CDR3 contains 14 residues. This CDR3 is CSVGRLAAYNEQFF. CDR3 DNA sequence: TGCAGCGTTGGGCGTCTAGCCGCCTACAATGAGCAGTTCTTC.

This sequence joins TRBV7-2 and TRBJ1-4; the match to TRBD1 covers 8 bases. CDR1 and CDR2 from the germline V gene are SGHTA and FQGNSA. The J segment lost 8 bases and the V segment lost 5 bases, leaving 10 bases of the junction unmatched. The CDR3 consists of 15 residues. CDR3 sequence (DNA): TGTGCCAGCAGCCCCTGGACAGGGACGGAGGAAAAACTGTTTTTT. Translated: CASSPWTGTEEKLFF.

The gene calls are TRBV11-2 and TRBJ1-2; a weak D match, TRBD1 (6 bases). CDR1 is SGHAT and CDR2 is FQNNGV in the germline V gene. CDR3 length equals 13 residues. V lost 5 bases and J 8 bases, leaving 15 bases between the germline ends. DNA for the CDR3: TGTGCCAGCAGCCACAACAGGGACGGGGGCTACACCTTC. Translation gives CASSHNRDGGYTF.

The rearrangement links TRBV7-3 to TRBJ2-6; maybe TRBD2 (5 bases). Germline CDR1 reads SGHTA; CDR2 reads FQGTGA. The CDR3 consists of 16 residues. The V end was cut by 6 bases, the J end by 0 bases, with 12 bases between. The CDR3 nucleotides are TGTGCCAGCAGTTCTGGACTGGTCTCTGGGGCCAACGTCCTGACTTTC. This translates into CASSSGLVSGANVLTF.

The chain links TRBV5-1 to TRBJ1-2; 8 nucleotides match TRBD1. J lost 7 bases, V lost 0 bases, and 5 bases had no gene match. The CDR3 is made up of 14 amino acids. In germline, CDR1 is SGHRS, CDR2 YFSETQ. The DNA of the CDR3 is TGCGCCAGCAGCTTGGCTCAGGGGGCAGGTGGCTACACCTTC. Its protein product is CASSLAQGAGGYTF.

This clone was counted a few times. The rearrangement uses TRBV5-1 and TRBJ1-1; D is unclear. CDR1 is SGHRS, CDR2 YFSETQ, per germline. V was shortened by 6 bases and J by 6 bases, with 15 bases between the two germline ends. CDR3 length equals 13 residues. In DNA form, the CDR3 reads TGCGCCAGCAAGGTAGAGCTCGACTCTGAAGCTTTCTTT. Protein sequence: CASKVELDSEAFF.

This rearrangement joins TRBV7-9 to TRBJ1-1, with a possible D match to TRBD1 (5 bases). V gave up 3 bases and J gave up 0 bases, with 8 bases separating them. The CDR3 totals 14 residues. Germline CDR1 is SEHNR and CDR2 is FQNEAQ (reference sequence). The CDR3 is CASSLLGLNTEAFF. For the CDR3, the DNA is TGTGCCAGCAGCTTGTTGGGGCTGAACACTGAAGCTTTCTTT.

CDR3 sequence: CASSTTLREGYTF. The CDR3 DNA reads as TGTGCCAGCAGTACCACCCTTCGGGAGGGCTACACCTTC. The V and J genes are TRBV27 and TRBJ1-2; no reliable D call. The V gene's germline CDR1 is MNHEY and CDR2 SMNVEV (reference sequence). The length of the CDR3 is 13 residues. Trimming cost V 5 bases and J 8 bases, with 15 bases left between them.

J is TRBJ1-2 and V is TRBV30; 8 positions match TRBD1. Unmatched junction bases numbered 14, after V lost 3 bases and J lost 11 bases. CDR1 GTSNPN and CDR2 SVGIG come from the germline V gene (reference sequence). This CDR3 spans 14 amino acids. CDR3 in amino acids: CAWSAPGGISRYTF. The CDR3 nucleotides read TGTGCCTGGAGCGCACCAGGGGGCATAAGTAGATACACCTTC.

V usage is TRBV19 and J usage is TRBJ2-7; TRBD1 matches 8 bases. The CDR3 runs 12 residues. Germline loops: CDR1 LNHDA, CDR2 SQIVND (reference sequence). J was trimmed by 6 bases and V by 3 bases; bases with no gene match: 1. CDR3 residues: CASSIQGAEQYF. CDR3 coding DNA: TGTGCCAGTAGTATCCAGGGGGCCGAGCAGTACTTC.

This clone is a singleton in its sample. The CDR3 here is CASSFSPLGQNTGELFF. The CDR3, as DNA: TGTGCCAGCAGCTTCTCTCCCTTGGGACAGAACACCGGGGAGCTGTTTTTT. This chain connects TRBV7-3 to TRBJ2-2, with D perhaps matching TRBD1 (6 bases). Germline V gene data show CDR1 as SGHTA and CDR2 as FQGTGA. The length of the CDR3 is 17 residues. Trimming cost V 3 bases and J 1 base, with 15 bases left between them.

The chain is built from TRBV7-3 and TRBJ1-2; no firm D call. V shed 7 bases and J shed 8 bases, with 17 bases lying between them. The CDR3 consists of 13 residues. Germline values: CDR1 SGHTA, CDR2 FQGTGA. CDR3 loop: CASTSPGSRGYTF. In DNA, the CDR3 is TGTGCCAGCACCTCCCCGGGGTCTCGGGGCTACACCTTC.

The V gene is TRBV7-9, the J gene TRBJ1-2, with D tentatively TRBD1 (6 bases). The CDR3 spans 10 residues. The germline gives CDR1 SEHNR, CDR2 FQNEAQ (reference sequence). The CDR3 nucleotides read TGTGGGGAACAGGGCTATGGCTACACCTTC. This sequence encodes CGEQGYGYTF.

The CDR3 DNA is TGTGCCAGCAGCCAAGACAGGGGCGGAAAACTGTTTTTT. Translation: CASSQDRGGKLFF. V usage is TRBV3-1 (or the pseudogene TRBV3-2) and J usage is TRBJ1-4, with a tentative D call TRBD1 (6 bases). CDR1 LGHDT and CDR2 YNNKEL come from the germline V gene (reference sequence). V lost 0 bases and J 10 bases, leaving 9 bases between the germline ends. The CDR3 is made up of 13 amino acids.

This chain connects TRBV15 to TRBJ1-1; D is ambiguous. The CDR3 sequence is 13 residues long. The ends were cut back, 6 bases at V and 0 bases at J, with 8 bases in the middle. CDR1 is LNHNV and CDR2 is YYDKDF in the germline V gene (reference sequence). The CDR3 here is CATSYGMNTEAFF. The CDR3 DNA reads TGTGCCACCAGTTACGGGATGAACACTGAAGCTTTCTTT.

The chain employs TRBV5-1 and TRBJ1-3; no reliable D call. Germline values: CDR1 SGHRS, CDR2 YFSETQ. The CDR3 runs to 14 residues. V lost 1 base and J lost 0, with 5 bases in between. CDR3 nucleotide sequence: TGCGCCAGCAGCTTGAGCCTCTCTGGAAACACCATATATTTT. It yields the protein CASSLSLSGNTIYF.

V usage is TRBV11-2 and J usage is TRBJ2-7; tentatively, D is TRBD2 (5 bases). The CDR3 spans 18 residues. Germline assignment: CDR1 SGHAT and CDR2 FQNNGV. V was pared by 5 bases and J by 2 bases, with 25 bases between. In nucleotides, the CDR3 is TGTGCCAGCAGCCCTGTGAGCGCGGGTCCCCCCTCTACCTACGAGCAGTACTTC. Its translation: CASSPVSAGPPSTYEQYF.

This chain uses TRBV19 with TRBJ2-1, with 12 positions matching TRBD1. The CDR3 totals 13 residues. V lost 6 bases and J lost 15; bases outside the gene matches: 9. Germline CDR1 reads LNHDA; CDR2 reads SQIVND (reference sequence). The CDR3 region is CASRGQGADLVFF. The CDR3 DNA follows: TGTGCCAGTAGGGGACAGGGGGCTGATTTGGTGTTCTTC.

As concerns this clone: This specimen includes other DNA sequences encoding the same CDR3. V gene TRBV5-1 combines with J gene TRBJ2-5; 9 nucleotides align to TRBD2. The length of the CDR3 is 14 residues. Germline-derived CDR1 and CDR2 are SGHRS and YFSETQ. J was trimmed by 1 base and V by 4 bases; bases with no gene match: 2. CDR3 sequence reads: CASSPAGGQETQYF. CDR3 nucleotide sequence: TGCGCCAGCAGCCCAGCGGGGGGCCAAGAGACCCAGTACTTC.

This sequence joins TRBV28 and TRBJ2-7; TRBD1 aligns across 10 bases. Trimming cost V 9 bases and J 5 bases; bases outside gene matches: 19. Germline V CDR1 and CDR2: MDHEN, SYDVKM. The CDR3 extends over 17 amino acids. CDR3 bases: TGTGCCAGTAGATCCTATAGCCCGGGACAGGGGACCCACGAGCAGTACTTC. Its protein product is CASRSYSPGQGTHEQYF. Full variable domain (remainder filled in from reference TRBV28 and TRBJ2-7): DVKVTQSSRYLVKRTGEKVFLECVQDMDHENMFWYRQDPGLGLRLIYFSYDVKMKEKGDIPEGYSVSREKKERFSLILESASTNQTSMYLCASRSYSPGQGTHEQYFGPGTRLTVT.

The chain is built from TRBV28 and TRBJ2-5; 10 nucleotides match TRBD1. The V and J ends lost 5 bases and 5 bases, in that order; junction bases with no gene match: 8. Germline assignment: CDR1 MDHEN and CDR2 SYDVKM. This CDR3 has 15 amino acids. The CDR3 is CASSPGTGVAETQYF. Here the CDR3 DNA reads TGTGCCAGCAGTCCAGGGACAGGGGTTGCGGAGACCCAGTACTTC.